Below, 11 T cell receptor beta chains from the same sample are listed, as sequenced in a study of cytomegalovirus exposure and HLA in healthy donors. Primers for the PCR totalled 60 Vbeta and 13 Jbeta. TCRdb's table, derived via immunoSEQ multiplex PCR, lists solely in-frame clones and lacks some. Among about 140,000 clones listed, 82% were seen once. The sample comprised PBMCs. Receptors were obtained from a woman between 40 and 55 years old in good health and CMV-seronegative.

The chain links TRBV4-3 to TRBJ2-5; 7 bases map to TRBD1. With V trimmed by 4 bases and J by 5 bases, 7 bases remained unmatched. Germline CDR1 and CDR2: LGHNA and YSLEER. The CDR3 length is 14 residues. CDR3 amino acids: CASSLDRAGETQYF. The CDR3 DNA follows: TGCGCCAGCAGCCTAGACAGGGCTGGGGAGACCCAGTACTTC.

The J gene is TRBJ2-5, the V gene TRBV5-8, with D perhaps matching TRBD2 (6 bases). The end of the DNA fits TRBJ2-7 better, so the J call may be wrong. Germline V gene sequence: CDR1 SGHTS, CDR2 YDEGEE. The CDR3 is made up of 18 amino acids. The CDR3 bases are TGTGCCAGCAGCTTGGTGGGGGGTACGAGCGGGTTGAACCACGAGCAGTACTTC. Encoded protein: CASSLVGGTSGLNHEQYF.

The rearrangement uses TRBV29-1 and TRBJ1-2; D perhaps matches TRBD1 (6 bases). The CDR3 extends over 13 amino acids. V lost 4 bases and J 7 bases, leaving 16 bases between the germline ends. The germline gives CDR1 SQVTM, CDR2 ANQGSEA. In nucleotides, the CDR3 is TGCAGCGTTGCATCACAGGGTCTGGGTGGCTACACCTTC. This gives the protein CSVASQGLGGYTF. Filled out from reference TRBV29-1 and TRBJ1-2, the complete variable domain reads SAVISQKPSRDICQRGTSLTIQCQVDSQVTMMFWYRQQPGQSLTLIATANQGSEATYESGFVIDKFPISRPNLTFSTLTVSNMSPEDSSIYLCSVASQGLGGYTFGSGTRLTVV.

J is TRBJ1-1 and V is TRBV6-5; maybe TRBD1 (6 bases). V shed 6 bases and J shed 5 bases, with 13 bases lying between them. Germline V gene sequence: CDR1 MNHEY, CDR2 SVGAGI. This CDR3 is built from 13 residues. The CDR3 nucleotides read TGTGCCAGCAGGAAAACAGGGCGGACTGAAGCTTTCTTT. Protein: CASRKTGRTEAFF.

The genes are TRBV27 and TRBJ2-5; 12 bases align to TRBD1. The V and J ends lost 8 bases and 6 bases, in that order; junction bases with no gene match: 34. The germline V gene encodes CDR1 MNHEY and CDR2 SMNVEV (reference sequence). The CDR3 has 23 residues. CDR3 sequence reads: CASSTGTGGVEGLGLVGRKTQYF. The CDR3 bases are TGTGCCAGCTCCACCGGGACAGGGGGCGTAGAGGGCCTGGGGTTGGTGGGTAGGAAGACCCAGTACTTC.

The CDR3 sequence: CAISGDWASTDTQYF. CDR3 in DNA: TGTGCCATCAGTGGGGACTGGGCTAGCACAGATACGCAGTATTTT. The V call is TRBV10-3, the J call TRBJ2-3; a possible D gene is TRBD2 (6 bases). The germline CDR1 and CDR2 sequences are ENHRY and SYGVKD. The CDR3 contains 15 residues. V gave up 4 bases and J gave up 0 bases, with 11 bases separating them.

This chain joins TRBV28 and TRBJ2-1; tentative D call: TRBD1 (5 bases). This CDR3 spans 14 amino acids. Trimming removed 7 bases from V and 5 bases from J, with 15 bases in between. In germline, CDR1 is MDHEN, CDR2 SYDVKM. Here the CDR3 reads CASTLYSGHNEQFF. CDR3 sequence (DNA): TGTGCCAGCACCCTATATTCAGGGCACAATGAGCAGTTCTTC. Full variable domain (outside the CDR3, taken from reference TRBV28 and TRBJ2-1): DVKVTQSSRYLVKRTGEKVFLECVQDMDHENMFWYRQDPGLGLRLIYFSYDVKMKEKGDIPEGYSVSREKKERFSLILESASTNQTSMYLCASTLYSGHNEQFFGPGTRLTVL.

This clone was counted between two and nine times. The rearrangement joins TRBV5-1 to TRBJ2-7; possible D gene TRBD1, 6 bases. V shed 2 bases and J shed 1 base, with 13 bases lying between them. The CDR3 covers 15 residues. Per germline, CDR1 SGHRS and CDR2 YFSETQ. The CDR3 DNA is TGCGCCAGCAGCTTACACAGGGAAGGGTCCTACGAGCAGTACTTC. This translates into CASSLHREGSYEQYF.

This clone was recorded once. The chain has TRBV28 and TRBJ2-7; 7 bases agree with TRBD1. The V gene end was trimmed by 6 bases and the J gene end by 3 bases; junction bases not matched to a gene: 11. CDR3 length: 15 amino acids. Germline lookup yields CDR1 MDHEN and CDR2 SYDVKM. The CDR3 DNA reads TGTGCCAGCAGATTCGAGACAGGGATCCGCTACGAGCAGTACTTC. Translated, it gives CASRFETGIRYEQYF.

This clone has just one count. CDR3 nucleotides: TGCGCCAGCAGCGAGACAGGGTTACGAGAGCAGTACTTC. Protein product: CASSETGLREQYF. This rearrangement joins TRBV5-1 to TRBJ2-7; 7 nucleotides agree with TRBD1. The CDR3 sequence is 13 residues long. Germline V gene data show CDR1 as SGHRS and CDR2 as YFSETQ. V lost 4 bases, J lost 7 bases, and 8 bases stayed unmatched.

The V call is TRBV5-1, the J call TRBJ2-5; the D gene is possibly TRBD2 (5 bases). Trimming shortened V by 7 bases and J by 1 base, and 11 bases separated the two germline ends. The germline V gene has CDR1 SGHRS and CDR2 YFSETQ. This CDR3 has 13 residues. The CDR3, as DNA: TGCGCCAGCGGGCCGGACTTCCAAGAGACCCAGTACTTC. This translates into CASGPDFQETQYF.